This T cell receptor (beta chain) was sequenced in a study of CD8 T cells in ankylosing spondylitis. Study-level results: A TCR beta motif of under 10 highly homologous variants seemed to mark ankylosing spondylitis blood. In the blood and synovial fluid of reactive arthritis, some motif variants had been previously reported. Disease-linked clones were reportedly significantly enriched in matched ankylosing spondylitis synovial fluid. A CD8+ phenotype characterized the disease-linked clones, which were relatively rare in peripheral blood.

This clonotype appeared many times. The antigen is unknown. The germline gives CDR1 SGHAT, CDR2 FQDESV (reference sequence). The CDR3 runs 18 residues. J lost 3 bases, V lost 2 bases, and 13 bases had no gene match. Quantitative barcoded 5'-RACE was used to prepare TCR beta libraries. One entry per CDR3 protein results from TCRdb running MiXCR on the 5' RACE reads. The sample lists approximately 440,000 distinct CDR3 sequences; 15% to 20% were seen once. Source material: blood, either unsorted or a sorted T cell fraction (not recorded which). This sequence originates from a male donor with ankylosing spondylitis. V usage is TRBV11-1 and J usage is TRBJ2-1, with 7 bases identical to TRBD2. The CDR3 protein is CASSLIDWGSSGYNEQFF. The CDR3 DNA reads TGTGCCAGCAGCTTAATAGATTGGGGCTCTAGCGGCTACAATGAGCAGTTCTTC.